This T cell receptor beta chain was recovered during a study of cytomegalovirus exposure and HLA in healthy donors. Sequenced by immunoSEQ multiplex PCR; TCRdb stores in-frame clones only, minus some. This table has about 170,000 clones, under 90% appearing once. Trimming shortened V by 9 bases and J by 3 bases, and 17 bases separated the two germline ends. This CDR3 region has 14 residues. Germline CDR1 reads LNHDA; CDR2 reads SQIVND (reference sequence). The clonotype originates from a woman between 18 and 29 years old in good health and CMV-seropositive. The chain joins TRBV19 to TRBJ1-2, with D possibly being TRBD1 (6 bases). Material: PBMCs. The CDR3 DNA sequence: TGTGCCAGCTCTCATGAGGGACACTACTATGGCTACACCTTC. Protein product: CASSHEGHYYGYTF.